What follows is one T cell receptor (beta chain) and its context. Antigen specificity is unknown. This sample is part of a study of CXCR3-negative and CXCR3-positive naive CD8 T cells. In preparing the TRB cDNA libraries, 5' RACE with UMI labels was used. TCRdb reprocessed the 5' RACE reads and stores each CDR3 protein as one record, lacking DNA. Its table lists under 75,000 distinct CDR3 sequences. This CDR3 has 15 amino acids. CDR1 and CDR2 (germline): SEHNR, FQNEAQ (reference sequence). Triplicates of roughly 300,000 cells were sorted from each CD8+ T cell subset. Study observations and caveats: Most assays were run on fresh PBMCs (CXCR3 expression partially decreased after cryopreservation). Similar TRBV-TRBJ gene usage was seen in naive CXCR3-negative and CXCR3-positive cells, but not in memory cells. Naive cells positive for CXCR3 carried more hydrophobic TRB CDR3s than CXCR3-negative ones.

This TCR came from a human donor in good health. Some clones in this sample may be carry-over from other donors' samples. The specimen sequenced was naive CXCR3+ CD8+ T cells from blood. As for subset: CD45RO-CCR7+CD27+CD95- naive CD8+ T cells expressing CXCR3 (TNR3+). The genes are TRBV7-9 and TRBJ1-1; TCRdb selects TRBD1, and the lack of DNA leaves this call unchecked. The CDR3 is CASSRLPAGGTEAFF.